The subject of this entry is one TCR beta chain. The antigen remains unidentified. TCRdb keeps only in-frame clones here, not all; method: immunoSEQ multiplex PCR. The table includes tens of thousands of clones, approximately 82% detected once. The sample originates from a study of T cell responses to AZD1222 COVID-19 vaccine. Findings of the study overall: Compared with day 0, the breadth and depth of the Spike-specific TCR repertoire rose significantly after two doses of AZD1222.

CDR3 length: 13 residues. The germline V gene has CDR1 SQVTM and CDR2 ANQGSEA. V shed 4 bases and J shed 6 bases, with 13 bases lying between them. The rearrangement joins TRBV29-1 to TRBJ2-1; D is unresolved. Sequencing was performed on peripheral blood, taken on day 0 of AZD1222 vaccination. The clonotype was recovered from an adult in good health. CDR3 nucleotide sequence: TGCAGCGTTGGAGGCCTATATTCCAATGAGCAGTTCTTC. Amino acid sequence: CSVGGLYSNEQFF.